This TCR beta chain was identified during a study of cytomegalovirus exposure and HLA in healthy donors. On the study more broadly: Later, an analysis reported that the 110 or so validation repertoires had used the same platform as the roughly 720 first-cohort repertoires.

CDR3 size: 15 residues. Trimming at V came to 2 bases and at J to 8 bases, leaving 10 bases not matched to a gene. The germline gives CDR1 SGHRS, CDR2 YFSETQ. Assay: immunoSEQ multiplex PCR; the TCRdb copy retains only in-frame clones and omits some. The table has 130,000 to 150,000 clones, about 90% seen once. Study results and caveats: TCR clusters originating in the first cohort tended to co-occur in the approximately 120 validation repertoires, according to a later analysis. The study recorded about 150 TCR beta chains that were cytomegalovirus-associated.

About this clone: Its specificity is unknown.

Sequenced sample: PBMCs. The chain links TRBV5-1 to TRBJ2-1; TRBD2 matches 7 bases. This receptor was identified in a woman aged 18-35 years in good health and CMV-seropositive. The CDR3 DNA follows: TGCGCCAGCAGCTTAGGGAATGGCCGGGGGGATGAGCAGTTCTTC. Residues: CASSLGNGRGDEQFF.